This entry concerns a single TCR beta chain. Its antigen is currently unknown. This CDR3 spans 14 amino acids. Looked up from germline, CDR1 is LGHDT and CDR2 is YNNKEL (reference sequence). V was pared by 1 base and J by 7 bases, with 12 bases between. It was with a sample-barcoded 5' primer and a J-beta primer mix that a second PCR of about 6 to 12 cycles was run. Each cDNA molecule, via a template-switch adaptor with 12 random nucleotides, was tagged. TCRdb used MiXCR to reprocess the 5' RACE reads, holding one entry per CDR3 protein. Here the sample spans 650,000 to 950,000 distinct CDR3 sequences, about 42% being singletons. This record comes from a study of blood T cells in healthy people across ages. Study background: Per two T cells, template switching captured roughly one barcoded beta molecule. Study conclusions and caveats: Among long-lived donors, naive CD4+ cells were more numerous and diversity higher than in aged donors.

Isolation per sample recovered at least 7 million PBMCs. The sequence came from a man between 60 and 70 years old in good health. The chain links TRBV3-1 to TRBJ2-3, with D unclear. The sample consisted of blood. Written as DNA, the CDR3 is TGTGCCAGCAGCCAAGGCCTATACGCCAATACGCAGTATTTT. As protein: CASSQGLYANTQYF.